This section outlines one T cell receptor (beta chain) sequence together with its context. Germline lookup yields CDR1 MNHEY and CDR2 SMNVEV (reference sequence). Trimming took off 10 bases at V and 7 bases at J, with 14 bases between the two ends. This CDR3 is built from 12 residues. The protocol was immunoSEQ multiplex PCR, while the TCRdb copy is restricted to in-frame clones and leaves out a portion. The repertoire consists of roughly 12,000 clones, with 85% to 95% occurring once and the leading ten covering approximately 7%. The entry originates in a study of technical replicates of blood from several donors.

The TCR originated in a human donor in good health. Sequenced: PBMCs. The V and J genes are TRBV27 and TRBJ2-1; TRBD1 might be the D (6 bases). CDR3 sequence reads: CATGDQGNEQFF. CDR3 in DNA: TGTGCCACCGGCGACCAGGGGAATGAGCAGTTCTTC.